This T cell receptor beta chain appears in the sequencing data of a study of T cell repertoires in cytomegalovirus infection (dated by TCRdb to between 2019 and 2020). Background on the whole study: Recently identified HLA-C-restricted CMV epitopes, whose presentation resists viral immunomodulation, were targeted by peptide stimulations together with well-studied HLA-B-restricted epitopes. Donor HLA type was relevant to the analysis, because carriage of CMV infection together with the matching HLA type was indicated by public TCR beta signatures. Results the study describes overall, beyond this receptor: The ex vivo response was dominated by HLA-C-restricted CMV-specific TCR beta clonotypes, which also provided the single most frequent clonotype in two of eight donors. In both this cohort and an independent cohort of 352 donors, the cumulative frequency of public TCR beta family members distinguished carriers of CMV infection plus the relevant HLA type.

As to this clonotype: It has no known antigen specificity. Base qualities are missing; no much larger clone stands one base away.

This sample's treatment or condition label indicates: in vitro stimulation with specific CMV peptide epitopes to enrich CMV-specific T cells. For CDR1 and CDR2, the germline V gene lists KGHSH and LQKENI. From the cysteine up to the phenylalanine, the CDR3 has a length of 16 residues. The read is trimmed to its CDR3 DNA, 48 bases read in frame from base 1. The germline ends are 14 bases apart after V is trimmed by 3 bases and J by 0 bases. TCRdb names Illumina HiSeq 1500 as the instrument used. Clones were called with MiXCR by TCRdb after fastp trimmed the public reads at Q25, and only in-frame beta chains were retained. Rows are unified per CDR3 protein, each entry keeping the most common DNA and genes. In this sample the table shows about 360,000 distinct CDR3 sequences, about a third of which occur a single time. Of the sample, approximately 15% is held by the ten largest clones.

The sample was cultured PBMCs, taken from culture after CMV antigen stimulation. The chain links TRBV18 with TRBJ1-2; a weak D assignment points to TRBD1 (5 bases agree). This TCR was recovered from a human donor in good health (CMV status not recorded). Some clones in this sample may be carry-over from other donors' samples. The CDR3 protein is CASSPTRQTANYGYTF. In nucleotide form, the sequence is TGTGCCAGCTCACCTACAAGACAGACCGCTAACTATGGCTACACCTTC.